A single sample is the source of the 28 T cell receptor beta chains below, sequenced in a study of cytomegalovirus exposure and HLA in healthy donors. Both 60 Vbeta primers and 13 Jbeta primers went into the PCR. The method was immunoSEQ multiplex PCR; TCRdb's version includes in-frame clones alone and lacks a portion of them. The sample gives about 200,000 clones, roughly 87% of which show up once; around 1% is in the top ten. Sequenced material: PBMCs. The receptors derive from a boy aged 2 to 10 in good health and CMV-seronegative.

The chain employs TRBV27 and TRBJ2-7; 12 bases match TRBD1. The CDR3 sequence is 20 residues long. From germline, CDR1 is MNHEY and CDR2 SMNVEV (reference sequence). Germline trimming cut 3 bases from V and 6 bases from J; bases unmatched to any gene: 21. This CDR3 is CASSLHNRDRGPGWVIEQYF. In DNA, the CDR3 is TGTGCCAGCAGTTTGCACAACCGGGACAGGGGGCCAGGGTGGGTGATCGAGCAGTACTTC.

This clone was seen once. This rearrangement joins TRBV28 to TRBJ2-7, with TRBD1 as a possible D gene (6 bases). Per the germline V gene, CDR1 is MDHEN and CDR2 is SYDVKM. The CDR3 contains 12 residues. The V gene lost 3 bases and the J gene lost 5 bases, with 8 bases spanning the gap. CDR3 sequence reads: CASSFRGDEQYF. CDR3 nucleotide sequence: TGTGCCAGCAGTTTCAGGGGCGACGAGCAGTACTTC.

The chain is built from TRBV7-6 and TRBJ2-2; TRBD1 matches at 7 bases. The CDR3 consists of 17 residues. CDR1 is SGHVS, CDR2 FNYEAQ, per germline. The J segment lost 1 base and the V segment lost 5 bases, leaving 10 bases of the junction unmatched. The CDR3 DNA reads as TGTGCCAGCAGCAACTACCTGACAGGGAGGAACACCGGGGAGCTGTTTTTT. This translates into CASSNYLTGRNTGELFF.

In regard to this clone: Other nucleotide sequences in the sample specify the same CDR3. V and J are TRBV25-1 and TRBJ1-2; D is possibly TRBD1 (5 bases). V was shortened by 6 bases and J by 8 bases, with 25 bases between the two germline ends. The CDR3 totals 16 residues. In germline, CDR1 is MGHDK, CDR2 SYGVNS. CDR3 nucleotides: TGTGCCAGCAGCCCAGAGATAAGCCAGGGAATGGACGGCTACACCTTC. As protein: CASSPEISQGMDGYTF.

V and J are TRBV28 and TRBJ2-7, with no clear D. CDR1 and CDR2 from the germline V gene are MDHEN and SYDVKM. Trimming removed 2 bases at V and 6 bases at J, with 17 bases between. This CDR3 contains 15 residues. The CDR3 nucleotides are TGTGCCAGCAGTTTAGCTCGAGGTGGCGAATCCGAGCAGTACTTC. This codes for CASSLARGGESEQYF.

The J gene is TRBJ1-1, the V gene TRBV7-9; tentatively, D is TRBD1 (6 bases). The CDR3 length is 12 residues. CDR1 and CDR2 from the germline V gene are SEHNR and FQNEAQ (reference sequence). The CDR3 DNA sequence: TGTTCCACCCCGGGGGGGGGCGCTGAAGCTTTCTTT. This sequence encodes CSTPGGGAEAFF.

This clone was seen only once. The chain has TRBV5-1 and TRBJ2-7, with D maybe TRBD1 (5 bases). There are 15 residues in the CDR3. Germline V gene data show CDR1 as SGHRS and CDR2 as YFSETQ. V was shortened by 4 bases and J by 2 bases, with 16 bases between the two germline ends. CDR3 nucleotides: TGCGCCAGCAGCCTAGGGGATAGCCCAGCCTACGAGCAGTACTTC. This gives the protein CASSLGDSPAYEQYF. The entire variable domain, with the rest obtained from reference TRBV5-1 and TRBJ2-7, is as follows: KAGVTQTPRYLIKTRGQQVTLSCSPISGHRSVSWYQQTPGQGLQFLFEYFSETQRNKGNFPGRFSGRQFSNSRSEMNVSTLELGDSALYLCASSLGDSPAYEQYFGPGTRLTVT.

This clone has a handful of counts. The chain carries TRBV4-1 and TRBJ1-1; D not certain. Per germline, CDR1 MGHRA and CDR2 YSYEKL. The CDR3 has 15 residues. The ends were cut back, 0 bases at V and 0 bases at J, with 8 bases in the middle. The CDR3 loop is CASSQDLGLNTEAFF. The DNA for the CDR3 is TGCGCCAGCAGCCAAGATTTGGGCCTGAACACTGAAGCTTTCTTT.

This chain connects TRBV11-3 to TRBJ2-6, with 7 bases lining up with TRBD1. This CDR3 has 15 amino acids. CDR1 and CDR2 from the germline V gene are SGHNT and YENEEA. V gave up 6 bases and J gave up 3 bases; unmatched junction bases: 5. The CDR3 DNA sequence: TGTGCCAGCAGTAACACAGGGGATGGGGCCAACGTCCTGACTTTC. It encodes CASSNTGDGANVLTF. The full variable domain, completed using reference TRBV11-3 and TRBJ2-6, is EAGVVQSPRYKIIEKKQPVAFWCNPISGHNTLYWYLQNLGQGPELLIRYENEEAVDDSQLPKDRFSAERLKGVDSTLKIQPAELGDSAVYLCASSNTGDGANVLTFGAGSRLTVL.

The sample holds a few counts of this clone. The rearrangement joins TRBV4-1 to TRBJ2-2, with 11 bases that match TRBD1. Trimming cost V 5 bases and J 6 bases; bases outside gene matches: 11. This CDR3 is built from 17 residues. CDR1 is MGHRA and CDR2 is YSYEKL in the germline V gene. CDR3 sequence (DNA): TGCGCCAGCAGCGGGACAGGGGGTGGGAGGGCGCCCGGGGAGCTGTTTTTT. Translated: CASSGTGGGRAPGELFF.

This chain uses TRBV7-6 with TRBJ1-1, with a weak D call TRBD1 (5 bases). Germline assignment: CDR1 SGHVS and CDR2 FNYEAQ. The CDR3 has 16 residues. Trimming pared 6 bases from V and 2 bases from J, leaving 19 bases between. CDR3 bases: TGTGCCAGCAGTTCAGGCCAGTCGGGGGAAAACACTGAAGCTTTCTTT. It translates to CASSSGQSGENTEAFF.

The CDR3 protein is CASSLLPQETQYF. Here the CDR3 DNA reads TGTGCCAGCAGCTTACTACCACAAGAGACCCAGTACTTC. The chain combines TRBV9 with TRBJ2-5; no firm D call. The ends were cut back, 4 bases at V and 2 bases at J, with 9 bases in the middle. There are 13 residues in the CDR3. CDR1 SGDLS and CDR2 YYNGEE come from the germline V gene.

This clone was observed a few times. CDR3 region: CASSPYVPNPNEQFF. As DNA, the CDR3 is TGTGCCAGCAGTCCATACGTCCCTAACCCAAATGAGCAGTTCTTC. The chain links TRBV7-2 to TRBJ2-1; D remains unclear. CDR1 SGHTA and CDR2 FQGNSA come from the germline V gene. V lost 6 bases, J lost 7 bases, and 19 bases lay in between. This CDR3 region has 15 residues.

The rearrangement uses TRBV30 and TRBJ1-2; a weak D match, TRBD1 (6 bases). V was shortened by 2 bases and J by 6 bases, with 16 bases between the two germline ends. The germline V gene has CDR1 GTSNPN and CDR2 SVGIG (reference sequence). The CDR3 runs to 14 residues. CDR3 loop: CAWSFRQGKDGYTF. DNA for the CDR3: TGTGCCTGGAGTTTCCGCCAGGGGAAGGATGGCTACACCTTC.

This chain uses TRBV19 with TRBJ2-3, with 10 bases that match TRBD1. Germline-derived CDR1 and CDR2 are LNHDA and SQIVND (reference sequence). The CDR3 extends over 16 amino acids. Trimming at V came to 6 bases and at J to 1 base, leaving 7 bases not matched to a gene. CDR3 in amino acids: CASSGRGTGGTDTQYF. The CDR3 DNA sequence: TGTGCCAGTAGCGGTCGCGGGACAGGGGGCACAGATACGCAGTATTTT. Supplemented by reference TRBV19 and TRBJ2-3, the full variable domain reads DGGITQSPKYLFRKEGQNVTLSCEQNLNHDAMYWYRQDPGQGLRLIYYSQIVNDFQKGDIAEGYSVSREKKESFPLTVTSAQKNPTAFYLCASSGRGTGGTDTQYFGPGTRLTVL.

The V call is TRBV19, the J call TRBJ2-1; TRBD2 aligns across 8 bases. CDR3 size: 14 residues. Germline values: CDR1 LNHDA, CDR2 SQIVND (reference sequence). Trimming at V came to 7 bases and at J to 6 bases, leaving 8 bases not matched to a gene. CDR3 protein: CASTSSGSFNEQFF. CDR3 bases: TGTGCCAGTACCTCGAGCGGGAGCTTCAATGAGCAGTTCTTC.

The rearrangement joins TRBV5-1 to TRBJ2-7; tentative D call: TRBD1 (6 bases). The CDR3 totals 17 residues. The germline gives CDR1 SGHRS, CDR2 YFSETQ. Trimming took 0 bases from V and 3 from J, leaving 19 bases between them. The CDR3 coding sequence is TGCGCCAGCAGCTTGGATAGCCCAGGGGCGGCAGGCTACGAGCAGTACTTC. This encodes CASSLDSPGAAGYEQYF.

The chain combines TRBV29-1 with TRBJ2-1, with TRBD1 as a possible D gene (5 bases). The CDR3 sequence is 12 residues long. Looked up from germline, CDR1 is SQVTM and CDR2 is ANQGSEA. The CDR3 nucleotides read TGCGGGGCGGAAAGCTCCTACAATGAGCAGTTCTTC. Translation gives CGAESSYNEQFF.

The CDR3 region is CASSSLQVAPNTEAFF. The CDR3 coding sequence is TGCGCCAGCAGCTCCCTGCAGGTCGCTCCGAACACTGAAGCTTTCTTT. The chain employs TRBV5-1 and TRBJ1-1; D not certain. Trimming took off 3 bases at V and 1 base at J, with 16 bases between the two ends. Germline loops: CDR1 SGHRS, CDR2 YFSETQ. This CDR3 is 16 amino acids long.

The genes are TRBV5-6 and TRBJ1-2; D not certain. Germline CDR1 is SGHDT and CDR2 is YYEEEE. V lost 1 base and J 6 bases, leaving 13 bases between the germline ends. The CDR3 length is 14 residues. The CDR3 loop reads CASSLYTTPHGYTF. CDR3 nucleotides: TGTGCCAGCAGCTTGTACACCACCCCGCATGGCTACACCTTC.

J is TRBJ2-5 and V is TRBV30, with TRBD2 matching over 13 bases. The V gene end was trimmed by 5 bases and the J gene end by 2 bases; junction bases not matched to a gene: 5. The length of the CDR3 is 15 residues. Germline V lookup: CDR1 GTSNPN, CDR2 SVGIG (reference sequence). The CDR3 DNA is TGTGCCTGGGGGGGACTAGCGGGGCCACAAGAGACCCAGTACTTC. As protein: CAWGGLAGPQETQYF.

J is TRBJ2-2 and V is TRBV4-1; 8 nucleotides agree with TRBD2. Germline V gene data show CDR1 as MGHRA and CDR2 as YSYEKL. With V trimmed by 8 bases and J by 1 base, 15 bases remained unmatched. The CDR3 loop spans 18 amino acids. In nucleotides, the CDR3 is TGCGCCAGCGGACTTTCCGGGACTAGTTTAAAGAACACCGGGGAGCTGTTTTTT. Its translation: CASGLSGTSLKNTGELFF.

J is TRBJ1-2 and V is TRBV28; 10 positions match TRBD1. The CDR3 runs to 16 residues. Trimming took 4 bases from V and 7 from J; bases not matched to a gene: 12. Germline V gives CDR1 MDHEN, CDR2 SYDVKM. This CDR3 reads CASSSPPTGGRGGYTF. The CDR3 DNA reads as TGTGCCAGCAGTTCTCCCCCGACAGGGGGCAGGGGTGGCTACACCTTC.

This chain connects TRBV14 to TRBJ1-2; 8 bases are shared with TRBD1. V was clipped by 4 bases and J by 4 bases; unmatched bases: 5. Looked up from germline, CDR1 is SGHDN and CDR2 is FVKESK. The CDR3 runs 14 residues. CDR3 amino acids: CASSPGQGIYGYTF. The CDR3 bases are TGTGCCAGCAGCCCCGGACAGGGTATCTATGGCTACACCTTC.

V usage is TRBV6-1 and J usage is TRBJ1-1; D gene unclear. The CDR3 is made up of 11 amino acids. Trimming removed 5 bases from V and 5 bases from J, with 6 bases in between. The germline V gene has CDR1 MNHNS and CDR2 SASEGT. The CDR3 protein is CASSTRTEAFF. CDR3 nucleotide sequence: TGTGCCAGCAGTACGAGGACTGAAGCTTTCTTT.

This clone appeared a few times. The CDR3 reads CASSPGHGYTF. DNA of the CDR3: TGTGCCAGCAGCCCCGGTCATGGCTACACCTTC. V usage is TRBV7-9 and J usage is TRBJ1-2, with D uncertain. Trimming stripped 5 bases from V and 6 bases from J, with 7 bases between. This CDR3 is built from 11 residues. Germline assignment: CDR1 SEHNR and CDR2 FQNEAQ (reference sequence).

The chain joins TRBV19 to TRBJ2-2; the match to TRBD1 covers 8 bases. CDR3 length equals 16 residues. Germline CDR1 LNHDA, CDR2 SQIVND (reference sequence). J was trimmed by 0 bases and V by 5 bases; bases with no gene match: 5. The CDR3 coding sequence is TGTGCCAGTAGTTCTAGGGACAGGACGAACACCGGGGAGCTGTTTTTT. This sequence encodes CASSSRDRTNTGELFF.

This clone showed up just once. The chain couples TRBV10-1 to TRBJ2-3; D may be TRBD2 (6 bases). The CDR3 is made up of 13 amino acids. V was cut by 3 bases and J by 4 bases, with 8 bases left in between. Germline V CDR1 and CDR2: WNHNN, SYGVQD (reference sequence). CDR3 sequence (DNA): TGCGCCAGCAGTGAAGGGACTCCAGATACGCAGTATTTT. Translation gives CASSEGTPDTQYF.